The next 17 T cell receptor beta chains were all read from a single sample in a study of T cell repertoires in cytomegalovirus infection (dated by TCRdb to the late 2010s). Sequencing was performed on an Illumina HiSeq 1500. TCRdb reprocessing: public reads trimmed at Q25 with fastp, clones called with MiXCR, in-frame beta chains kept. Rows are combined by CDR3 protein, so each entry shows the most common genes and DNA. The sample contains 150,000 or so distinct CDR3 sequences, around 22% of them found a single time. Together, the top ten hold approximately 10% of the sample. Specimen: PBMCs. These receptors all come from a human donor in good health (CMV status not recorded). Some clones in this sample may be carry-over from other donors' samples.

This clonotype came up a few times. The V call is TRBV7-8, the J call TRBJ2-1; 9 nucleotides line up with TRBD2. Germline lookup yields CDR1 SGHVS and CDR2 FQNEAQ. The CDR3 contains 17 residues. Germline trimming cut 5 bases from V and 0 bases from J; bases unmatched to any gene: 8. This chain's CDR3 is CASSPDSGRSSYNEQFF. In nucleotides, the CDR3 is TGTGCCAGCAGCCCAGACAGCGGGAGGAGCTCCTACAATGAGCAGTTCTTC.

In nucleotides, the CDR3 is TGCAGTTTAGGACTACAGGGTAGAGAGACCCAGTACTTC. Amino acid sequence: CSLGLQGRETQYF. The genes are TRBV29-1 and TRBJ2-5, with D possibly called TRBD1 or TRBD2 (6 bases each). There are 13 residues in the CDR3. The germline CDR1 and CDR2 sequences are SQVTM and ANQGSEA.

This chain joins TRBV7-2 and TRBJ2-5; TRBD2 agrees at 8 bases. The CDR3 loop spans 14 amino acids. Germline loops: CDR1 SGHTA, CDR2 FQGNSA. The V and J ends lost 5 bases and 4 bases, in that order; junction bases with no gene match: 6. CDR3 protein: CASSLALAGETQYF. CDR3 nucleotides: TGTGCCAGCAGCCTGGCTCTAGCGGGAGAGACCCAGTACTTC. The full variable domain, with the rest looked up from reference TRBV7-2 and TRBJ2-5, is GAGVSQSPSNKVTEKGKDVELRCDPISGHTALYWYRQSLGQGLEFLIYFQGNSAPDKSGLPSDRFSAERTGGSVSTLTIQRTQQEDSAVYLCASSLALAGETQYFGPGTRLLVL.

In this sample, this clonotype turned up a few times. This chain uses TRBV7-9 with TRBJ1-4; 8 positions agree with TRBD1. J was trimmed by 7 bases and V by 3 bases; bases with no gene match: 4. This CDR3 is built from 14 residues. Per germline, CDR1 SEHNR and CDR2 FQNEAQ (reference sequence). CDR3 in amino acids: CASSLTGAGEKLFF. In DNA form, the CDR3 reads TGTGCCAGCAGCTTGACAGGGGCGGGTGAAAAACTGTTTTTT.

The table lists this clonotype with many counts. The chain is built from TRBV7-2 and TRBJ1-5, with unresolved D. This CDR3 has 13 residues. The germline gives CDR1 SGHTA, CDR2 FQGNSA. Trimming took off 3 bases at V and 5 bases at J, with 8 bases between the two ends. The CDR3 region is CASSFRRDQPQHF. CDR3 nucleotide sequence: TGTGCCAGCAGCTTCAGAAGAGATCAGCCCCAGCATTTT.

This clonotype showed up just a few times. V is TRBV20-1 and J is TRBJ1-1; D not certain. CDR3 length: 12 amino acids. V was shortened by 2 bases and J by 10 bases, with 14 bases between the two germline ends. The germline gives CDR1 DFQATT, CDR2 SNEGSKA (reference sequence). CDR3 in amino acids: CSARFSGFGAFF. The CDR3 DNA reads TGCAGTGCTAGATTTTCGGGGTTTGGAGCTTTCTTT.

By frequency in the sample, this clonotype is medium-sized. This chain connects TRBV7-2 to TRBJ2-7; no reliable D call. The CDR3 has 13 amino acids. Germline V gene data show CDR1 as SGHTA and CDR2 as FQGNSA. The V gene lost 5 bases and the J gene lost 6 bases, with 14 bases spanning the gap. In DNA, the CDR3 is TGTGCCAGCAGCCGCCCCCCCTCGGGCGAGCAGTACTTC. Translation: CASSRPPSGEQYF.

V gene TRBV7-9 combines with J gene TRBJ2-7, with 7 bases identical to TRBD2. J lost 2 bases, V lost 3 bases, and 10 bases had no gene match. The germline gives CDR1 SEHNR, CDR2 FQNEAQ (reference sequence). The CDR3 extends over 16 amino acids. The CDR3 nucleotides read TGTGCCAGCAGCTTTGCCTTGGGGGGGAACACCTACGAGCAGTACTTC. This gives the protein CASSFALGGNTYEQYF.

The gene calls are TRBV12-3 or TRBV12-4 and TRBJ2-3, with 11 nucleotides matching TRBD2. The CDR3 spans 16 residues. V shed 5 bases and J 2 bases; nucleotides not matched to a gene: 6. The DNA for the CDR3 is TGTGCCAGCAGTCGACTAGCGGGGACATCCACAGATACGCAGTATTTT. Its protein is CASSRLAGTSTDTQYF.

In its sample, this clonotype was seen a few times. The V gene is TRBV7-2, the J gene TRBJ2-1; tentative D call: TRBD2 (7 bases). Trimming cost V 1 base and J 10 bases, with 14 bases left between them. Germline CDR1 SGHTA, CDR2 FQGNSA. CDR3 length: 14 amino acids. CDR3 bases: TGTGCCAGCAGCTTAGAAGGGGGGGCTAAAGAGCAGTTCTTC. It yields the protein CASSLEGGAKEQFF. Filled out from reference TRBV7-2 and TRBJ2-1, the complete variable domain reads GAGVSQSPSNKVTEKGKDVELRCDPISGHTALYWYRQSLGQGLEFLIYFQGNSAPDKSGLPSDRFSAERTGGSVSTLTIQRTQQEDSAVYLCASSLEGGAKEQFFGPGTRLTVL.

This clonotype has more than one count but fewer than ten. The chain employs TRBV27 and TRBJ1-4; a possible D gene is TRBD1 (5 bases). V was trimmed by 4 bases and J by 8 bases, leaving 14 bases between them. This CDR3 spans 14 amino acids. The germline V gene encodes CDR1 MNHEY and CDR2 SMNVEV (reference sequence). In nucleotides, the CDR3 is TGTGCCAGCAGTTCCGCCGGGACGCAGGAAAAACTGTTTTTT. Its translation: CASSSAGTQEKLFF.

This clonotype was picked up many times. The chain carries TRBV7-9 and TRBJ2-1, with D perhaps being TRBD1 or TRBD2 (5 bases each). This CDR3 contains 16 residues. Germline V gene lookup returns CDR1 SEHNR and CDR2 FQNEAQ (reference sequence). Trimming removed 5 bases from V and 2 bases from J, with 16 bases in between. As DNA, the CDR3 is TGTGCCAGCAGCCCAAGGGGACCTAGTACCTACAATGAGCAGTTCTTC. It is translated as CASSPRGPSTYNEQFF. Filled out from reference TRBV7-9 and TRBJ2-1, the complete variable domain reads DTGVSQNPRHKITKRGQNVTFRCDPISEHNRLYWYRQTLGQGPEFLTYFQNEAQLEKSRLLSDRFSAERPKGSFSTLEIQRTEQGDSAMYLCASSPRGPSTYNEQFFGPGTRLTVL.

This clonotype qualifies as medium-sized. This rearrangement joins TRBV7-2 to TRBJ1-2; 7 positions agree with TRBD1. With 5 bases clipped from V and 8 bases from J, the junction kept 11 bases outside the gene matches. This CDR3 spans 14 amino acids. In germline, CDR1 is SGHTA, CDR2 FQGNSA. The CDR3 reads CASSPGVTGVGYTF. The CDR3 DNA reads TGTGCCAGCAGCCCCGGGGTAACAGGGGTCGGCTACACCTTC.

This clonotype has only a few counts. For the CDR3, the DNA is TGTGCCAGCAGTATATCCGGGGAGCTGTTTTTT. This translates into CASSISGELFF. The V call is TRBV12-3 or TRBV12-4, the J call TRBJ2-2, with unresolved D. V lost 5 bases to trimming and J lost 6 bases, with 4 bases between them. The CDR3 contains 11 residues.

This clonotype was picked up many times. In DNA, the CDR3 is TGTGCCAGCAGCTACCGTGGGGACGGACCCGGACCCACAGATACGCAGTATTTT. The encoded protein is CASSYRGDGPGPTDTQYF. This rearrangement joins TRBV11-2 to TRBJ2-3, with D possibly called TRBD1 or TRBD2 (5 bases each). Trimming stripped 4 bases from V and 2 bases from J, with 22 bases between. From germline, CDR1 is SGHAT and CDR2 FQNNGV. This CDR3 spans 18 amino acids.

This clonotype was counted between two and nine times. This rearrangement joins TRBV3-1 to TRBJ2-2, with D unclear. Trimming took 1 base from V and 0 from J, leaving 9 bases between them. This CDR3 is built from 16 residues. Germline assignment: CDR1 LGHDT and CDR2 YNNKEL (reference sequence). The CDR3 region has the DNA TGTGCCAGCAGCCAAGGACCGCAGTCGAACACCGGGGAGCTGTTTTTT. Amino acid sequence: CASSQGPQSNTGELFF.

This clonotype occurred many times. The chain combines TRBV7-2 with TRBJ2-2; TRBD1 matches at 7 bases. Germline V gene data show CDR1 as SGHTA and CDR2 as FQGNSA. Trimming cost V 4 bases and J 2 bases; bases outside gene matches: 4. The CDR3 runs to 15 residues. The CDR3 DNA reads as TGTGCCAGCAGCTCATGGGACAGAAACACCGGGGAGCTGTTTTTT. Its protein is CASSSWDRNTGELFF.